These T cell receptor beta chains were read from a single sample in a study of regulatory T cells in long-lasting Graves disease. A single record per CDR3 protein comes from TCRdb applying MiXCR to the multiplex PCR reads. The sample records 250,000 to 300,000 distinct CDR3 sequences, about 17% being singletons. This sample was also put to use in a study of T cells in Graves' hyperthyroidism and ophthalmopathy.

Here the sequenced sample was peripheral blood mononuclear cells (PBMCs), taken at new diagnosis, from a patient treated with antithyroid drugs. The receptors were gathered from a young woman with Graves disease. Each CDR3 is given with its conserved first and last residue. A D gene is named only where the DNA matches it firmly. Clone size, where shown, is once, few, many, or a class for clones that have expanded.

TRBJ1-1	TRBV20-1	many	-	TGCAGTGCTAGTTCCAACACTGAAGCTTTCTTT	CSASSNTEAFF
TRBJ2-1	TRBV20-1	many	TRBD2	TGCAGTGCGCGACTAGCGGGGGGGCTTAGAAACAATGAGCAGTTCTTC	CSARLAGGLRNNEQFF
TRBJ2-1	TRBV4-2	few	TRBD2	TGTGCCAGCAGCCAAGACAGCGGGGGGGAGCAGTTCTTC	CASSQDSGGEQFF
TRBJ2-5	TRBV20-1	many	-	TGCAGTGCTTTGCGGCGGGACCAAGAGACCCAGTACTTC	CSALRRDQETQYF
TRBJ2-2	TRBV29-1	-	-	TGCAGCGTTGGGACACCCCCCAGAGGGGAGCTGTTTTTT	CSVGTPPRGELFF
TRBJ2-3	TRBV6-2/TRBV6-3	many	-	TGTGCCGGAACAAGGTCTACAGATACGCAGTATTTT	CAGTRSTDTQYF
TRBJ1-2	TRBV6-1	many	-	TGTGCCAGCAGTGAAGAGGCGGCAGTCTATGGCTACACCTTC	CASSEEAAVYGYTF
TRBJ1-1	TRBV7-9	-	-	TGTGCCAGCAGGTTCGACGGAGAGAACACTGAAGCTTTCTTT	CASRFDGENTEAFF
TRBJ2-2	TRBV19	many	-	TGTGCCAGTCAATGGAATCGGGCAACCGGGGAGCTGTTTTTT	CASQWNRATGELFF
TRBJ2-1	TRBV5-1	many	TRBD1	TGCGCCAGCTCAGGGGGACAGGGTTTCGATGAGCAGTTCTTC	CASSGGQGFDEQFF
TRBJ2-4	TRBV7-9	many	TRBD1	TGTGCCAGCAGCACAGGGGGGTCCAAAAACATTCAGTACTTC	CASSTGGSKNIQYF
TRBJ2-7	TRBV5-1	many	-	TGCGCCAGCAGCTTGGCCCCAAGCTCCTACGAGCAGTACTTC	CASSLAPSSYEQYF
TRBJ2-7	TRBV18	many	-	TGTGCCAGCTCAGACAACTCCTACGAGCAGTACTTC	CASSDNSYEQYF
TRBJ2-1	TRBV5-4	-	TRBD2	TGTGCCATCGTACTAGCGGGGGGGCTTGGTGAGCAGTTCTTC	CAIVLAGGLGEQFF
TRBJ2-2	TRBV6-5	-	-	TGTGCCAGCAGTTCGCCGTCCGGGGAGCTGTTTTTT	CASSSPSGELFF
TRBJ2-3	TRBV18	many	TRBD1	TGTGCCAGCTCGTCGCAGGGGGCGCATCGATTCACAGATACGCAGTATTTT	CASSSQGAHRFTDTQYF
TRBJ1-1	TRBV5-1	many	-	TGTGCCAGCAGCTTGGAATTTGATCCGGATGGGGACACTGAAGCTTTCTTT	CASSLEFDPDGDTEAFF
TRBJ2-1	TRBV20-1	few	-	TGCAGTGCTAGAGATCCAAGGCGGGATGAGCAGTTCTTC	CSARDPRRDEQFF